The T cell receptor (beta chain) under discussion was sequenced for a study of cytomegalovirus exposure and HLA in healthy donors. V was shortened by 5 bases and J by 6 bases, with 14 bases between the two germline ends. Germline loops: CDR1 LGHNT, CDR2 FRNRAP. The CDR3 sequence is 13 residues long. The table lists this clone with a count of one. 13 Jbeta primers and 60 Vbeta primers were used for the PCR. As originally analysed: An analysis that came later counted 77 million or so unique TCR beta chains, approximately 12 million shared. Repertoires were generated with immunoSEQ multiplex PCR, while TCRdb's copy carries only in-frame clones and drops some. V and J calls plus clone size are reproduced from that table; the DNA served to infer D and trimming. The sample holds 150,000 to 200,000 clones, around 85% seen once.

Sequences were obtained from PBMCs. This receptor was identified in a man in his late teens or twenties in good health and CMV-seronegative. The chain recombines TRBV12-5 with TRBJ2-7; TRBD2 is a possible D gene (6 bases). The CDR3 DNA follows: TGTGCTAGTGGTACAGCTCATAGCGGCGAGCAGTACTTC. It translates to CASGTAHSGEQYF.